Listed below are T cell receptor beta chains from one sample, sequenced in a study of CD8+ T cells in alopecia areata. Produced via immunoSEQ multiplex PCR; TCRdb's table is partial and in-frame only. The data show some 130,000 clones, with approximately 49% seen just once and about 19% held by the top ten. Sequencing was performed on CD8+ T cells sorted from blood, taken at week 0. These receptor sequences come from a human donor with alopecia areata. CDR3s include the opening cysteine and the closing phenylalanine or tryptophan. The order of the fields is D gene, clone size, J gene, V gene, CDR3 protein, CDR3 DNA. A D gene is named only where the DNA matches it firmly. Not all rows give a size; the values are once, few, many and, for expanded clones, a class.

D: NA
size: few
J: TRBJ2-7
V: TRBV5-6
CDR3: CASSLGGGGYEQYF
DNA: TGTGCCAGCAGCTTGGGTGGAGGAGGCTACGAGCAGTACTTC

D: NA
size: many
J: TRBJ1-3
V: TRBV21-1
CDR3: CASSLKGHGNTIYF
DNA: TGTGCCAGCAGCCTAAAAGGGCATGGGAACACCATATATTTT

D: NA
size: NA
J: TRBJ2-2
V: TRBV29-1
CDR3: CSVLGLNTGELFF
DNA: TGCAGCGTTCTCGGGTTGAACACCGGGGAGCTGTTTTTT

D: TRBD1
size: few
J: TRBJ2-7
V: TRBV5-8
CDR3: CASSWGQGYEQYF
DNA: TGTGCCAGCAGCTGGGGACAGGGCTACGAGCAGTACTTC

D: NA
size: few
J: TRBJ1-1
V: TRBV29-1
CDR3: CSVYDSQNTEAFF
DNA: TGCAGCGTTTATGACAGCCAGAACACTGAAGCTTTCTTT

D: NA
size: NA
J: TRBJ2-7
V: TRBV5-6
CDR3: CASSTLSYEQYF
DNA: TGTGCCAGCAGCACCTTGTCCTACGAGCAGTACTTC

D: NA
size: once
J: TRBJ1-1
V: TRBV27
CDR3: CASRALQGRDTEAFF
DNA: TGTGCCAGCAGAGCATTGCAGGGAAGGGACACTGAAGCTTTCTTT

D: NA
size: NA
J: TRBJ1-1
V: TRBV6-1
CDR3: CASSDGDTEAFF
DNA: TGTGCCAGCAGTGACGGGGACACTGAAGCTTTCTTT

D: TRBD1
size: NA
J: TRBJ2-5
V: TRBV9
CDR3: CASSAFTGTGGEETQYF
DNA: TGTGCCAGCAGCGCTTTCACCGGGACAGGGGGGGAAGAGACCCAGTACTTC

D: NA
size: NA
J: TRBJ1-2
V: TRBV27
CDR3: CASSFPDSSGYTF
DNA: TGTGCCAGCAGTTTTCCGGACAGCAGTGGCTACACCTTC

D: TRBD2
size: NA
J: TRBJ2-5
V: TRBV5-6
CDR3: CASIRLAGGLQETQYF
DNA: TGTGCCAGCATCCGACTGGCGGGGGGACTACAAGAGACCCAGTACTTC

D: NA
size: few
J: TRBJ1-1
V: TRBV29-1
CDR3: CSATEEGHWAFF
DNA: TGCAGCGCTACAGAAGAGGGACATTGGGCTTTCTTT

D: NA
size: NA
J: TRBJ2-1
V: TRBV29-1
CDR3: CSLVVVHSYNEQFF
DNA: TGCAGCCTCGTAGTAGTGCACTCCTACAATGAGCAGTTCTTC

D: NA
size: NA
J: TRBJ2-7
V: TRBV5-6
CDR3: CASSLGTWEQYF
DNA: TGTGCCAGCAGCTTGGGGACCTGGGAGCAGTACTTC